The 28 T cell receptor beta chains in this list originate from one sample, sequenced in a study of T-cell memory formation after mild COVID-19. In TCRdb, the 5' RACE reads were re-called with MiXCR into one record per CDR3 protein. The data show fewer than 150,000 distinct CDR3 sequences, approximately 22% seen once. Material for sequencing was PBMCs or a T cell subset sorted from them (not recorded which). The receptors stem from a man between 18 and 29 years old who had mild COVID-19 (a few samples of this study predate the infection). Cell type and time point are not known.

This clonotype was seen a few times. The V call is TRBV7-9, the J call TRBJ1-2; D is ambiguous. The V and J ends lost 2 bases and 2 bases respectively, with 9 bases between them. The CDR3 spans 14 residues. Germline V lookup: CDR1 SEHNR, CDR2 FQNEAQ (reference sequence). This CDR3 is CASSLIRENYGYTF. DNA of the CDR3: TGTGCCAGCAGCTTAATACGGGAGAACTATGGCTACACCTTC.

The V gene is TRBV12-3 or TRBV12-4, the J gene TRBJ1-2, with a tentative D call TRBD1 (6 bases). Trimming took off 5 bases at V and 6 bases at J, with 16 bases between the two ends. The CDR3 covers 14 residues. The chain's CDR3 is CASSPGYRDDGYTF. CDR3 sequence (DNA): TGTGCCAGCAGTCCAGGCTACAGGGACGATGGCTACACCTTC.

The chain employs TRBV4-1 and TRBJ2-5; 8 nucleotides agree with TRBD1. V shed 4 bases, J shed 4 bases, and the junction held 8 bases outside the gene matches. The CDR3 covers 15 residues. The germline V gene encodes CDR1 MGHRA and CDR2 YSYEKL. The CDR3 reads CASSPDWTGRETQYF. The CDR3 DNA follows: TGCGCCAGCAGCCCCGACTGGACAGGGAGAGAGACCCAGTACTTC.

The chain combines TRBV30 with TRBJ2-3; D may match TRBD1 or TRBD2 (5 bases each). The CDR3 has 15 amino acids. Germline V lookup: CDR1 GTSNPN, CDR2 SVGIG (reference sequence). V was clipped by 0 bases and J by 5 bases, with 15 bases between them. Here the CDR3 DNA reads TGTGCCTGGAGTGTGGGGGTTGCGTCCAAAGATACGCAGTATTTT. This gives the protein CAWSVGVASKDTQYF.

CDR3 amino acids: CASSLWGQGAHEQYV. DNA of the CDR3: TGTGCCAGCAGTCTCTGGGGGCAGGGGGCCCACGAGCAGTACGTC. This rearrangement joins TRBV28 to TRBJ2-7; 8 bases map to TRBD1. Per the germline V gene, CDR1 is MDHEN and CDR2 is SYDVKM. V shed 5 bases, J shed 5 bases, and the junction held 11 bases outside the gene matches. This CDR3 region has 15 residues.

This clonotype has only a few counts. The gene calls are TRBV6-5 and TRBJ2-7, with 7 positions matching TRBD1. Losses at the gene ends were 4 bases for V and 6 bases for J; bases not matched to a gene: 9. The germline CDR1 and CDR2 sequences are MNHEY and SVGAGI. CDR3 length equals 14 residues. The CDR3: CASSSLTGRSEQYF. The CDR3 DNA follows: TGTGCCAGCAGTTCCCTGACAGGGCGCTCCGAGCAGTACTTC.

This sequence joins TRBV7-9 and TRBJ2-1; D is ambiguous. The germline CDR1 and CDR2 sequences are SEHNR and FQNEAQ (reference sequence). V shed 5 bases and J shed 10 bases, with 15 bases lying between them. The CDR3 contains 13 residues. The DNA for the CDR3 is TGTGCCAGCAGCCCGAGACTCCCTACCGAGCAGTTCTTC. Translated, it gives CASSPRLPTEQFF. Using reference TRBV7-9 and TRBJ2-1 for the parts outside the CDR3, the full variable domain is DTGVSQNPRHKITKRGQNVTFRCDPISEHNRLYWYRQTLGQGPEFLTYFQNEAQLEKSRLLSDRFSAERPKGSFSTLEIQRTEQGDSAMYLCASSPRLPTEQFFGPGTRLTVL.

This clonotype was found many times. The rearrangement joins TRBV29-1 to TRBJ2-1, with 13 bases fitting TRBD2. With V trimmed by 5 bases and J by 8 bases, 3 bases remained unmatched. Per the germline V gene, CDR1 is SQVTM and CDR2 is ANQGSEA. The CDR3 is 13 amino acids. The CDR3 bases are TGCAGCGTTACTAGCGGGGGGGCCTATGAGCAGTTCTTC. Its protein product is CSVTSGGAYEQFF.

The gene calls are TRBV12-3 or TRBV12-4 and TRBJ1-2; D ambiguous. The CDR3 extends over 9 amino acids. Trimming shortened V by 7 bases and J by 12 bases, and 9 bases separated the two germline ends. The CDR3 protein is CASTHPHTF. The CDR3, as DNA: TGTGCCAGCACCCACCCTCACACCTTC.

V is TRBV7-9 and J is TRBJ2-7; 13 positions match TRBD2. Trimming cost V 5 bases and J 6 bases; bases outside gene matches: 4. The length of the CDR3 is 14 residues. Germline V gene data show CDR1 as SEHNR and CDR2 as FQNEAQ (reference sequence). CDR3 residues: CASSPGTSGVEQYF. The CDR3 nucleotides read TGTGCCAGCAGCCCAGGGACTAGCGGGGTCGAGCAGTACTTC.

The chain joins TRBV4-3 to TRBJ2-1; possibly TRBD1 for D (5 bases). This CDR3 contains 14 residues. From germline, CDR1 is LGHNA and CDR2 YSLEER. The V end was cut by 6 bases, the J end by 6 bases, with 15 bases between. The CDR3 nucleotides read TGCGCCAGCAGTCTCATTGGGGCCTTCAATGAGCAGTTCTTC. It yields the protein CASSLIGAFNEQFF.

V gene TRBV7-2 combines with J gene TRBJ2-3; a possible D gene is TRBD2 (5 bases). Germline CDR1 reads SGHTA; CDR2 reads FQGNSA. The V and J ends lost 5 bases and 4 bases respectively, with 16 bases between them. The CDR3 contains 15 residues. The CDR3 DNA reads as TGTGCCAGCAGCCCACTAGGGTCAAACCCAGATACGCAGTATTTT. Translated, it gives CASSPLGSNPDTQYF.

The chain has TRBV20-1 and TRBJ2-1; 9 bases agree with TRBD1. V trimming: 1 base; J trimming: 3 bases; junction bases outside the gene matches: 7. The CDR3 extends over 16 amino acids. Germline CDR1 is DFQATT and CDR2 is SNEGSKA (reference sequence). CDR3 DNA sequence: TGCAGTGCTAGAGTTCCACAGGGGGCTCACTACAATGAGCAGTTCTTC. Translation gives CSARVPQGAHYNEQFF.

The genes are TRBV13 and TRBJ2-3; TRBD2 matches at 7 bases. Germline V gene sequence: CDR1 PRHDT, CDR2 FYEKMQ (reference sequence). J was trimmed by 6 bases and V by 4 bases; bases with no gene match: 13. CDR3 size: 16 residues. In nucleotides, the CDR3 is TGTGCCAGCAGCTCCGCATATCGTACTAGCGCCGATACGCAGTATTTT. Amino acids: CASSSAYRTSADTQYF. Combining the CDR3 with reference TRBV13 and TRBJ2-3 gives the whole variable domain AAGVIQSPRHLIKEKRETATLKCYPIPRHDTVYWYQQGPGQDPQFLISFYEKMQSDKGSIPDRFSAQQFSDYHSELNMSSLELGDSALYFCASSSAYRTSADTQYFGPGTRLTVL.

The chain couples TRBV6-6 to TRBJ1-1, with D possibly being TRBD1 (5 bases). The CDR3 runs to 14 residues. Per the germline V gene, CDR1 is MNHNY and CDR2 is SVGAGI (reference sequence). V lost 2 bases to trimming and J lost 8 bases, with 15 bases between them. The CDR3 protein is CASSYATGGGEAFF. The CDR3 DNA reads TGTGCCAGCAGTTACGCCACAGGCGGCGGGGAAGCTTTCTTT.

The rearrangement joins TRBV7-9 to TRBJ1-1; D unclear. The CDR3 spans 14 residues. V was trimmed by 5 bases and J by 3 bases, leaving 13 bases between them. Germline V gives CDR1 SEHNR, CDR2 FQNEAQ (reference sequence). In DNA form, the CDR3 reads TGTGCCAGCAGCGACCCGCCAGGAGACACTGAAGCTTTCTTT. The encoded protein is CASSDPPGDTEAFF.

The J gene is TRBJ2-2, the V gene TRBV7-9; D is undetermined. This CDR3 contains 13 residues. Germline V CDR1 and CDR2: SEHNR, FQNEAQ (reference sequence). The V gene lost 3 bases and the J gene lost 2 bases, with 4 bases spanning the gap. The CDR3 region has the DNA TGTGCCAGCAGCTTCTCTAACACCGGGGAGCTGTTTTTT. Protein sequence: CASSFSNTGELFF.

The chain employs TRBV29-1 and TRBJ2-3; no definite D call. The V gene lost 6 bases and the J gene lost 3 bases, with 13 bases spanning the gap. Germline assignment: CDR1 SQVTM and CDR2 ANQGSEA. This CDR3 comprises 13 residues. Here the CDR3 reads CSVPPIGTDTQYF. In DNA form, the CDR3 reads TGCAGCGTCCCCCCCATTGGGACAGATACGCAGTATTTT.

The genes are TRBV4-1 and TRBJ2-3, with 7 bases lining up with TRBD2. The V and J ends lost 0 bases and 0 bases, in that order; junction bases with no gene match: 6. This CDR3 has 17 amino acids. Germline CDR1 MGHRA, CDR2 YSYEKL. CDR3 region: CASSQDLLATSTDTQYF. Written as DNA, the CDR3 is TGCGCCAGCAGCCAAGATCTACTAGCGACGAGCACAGATACGCAGTATTTT.

This sequence joins TRBV11-2 and TRBJ2-2; 9 bases agree with TRBD2. The junction had 6 bases not matched to a gene; V was cut back by 4 bases and J by 3 bases. Germline V gene data show CDR1 as SGHAT and CDR2 as FQNNGV. This CDR3 has 16 residues. Here the CDR3 reads CASSYLAGRYTGELFF. The CDR3 DNA reads as TGTGCCAGCAGCTATCTAGCGGGGCGGTACACCGGGGAGCTGTTTTTT.

V is TRBV7-3 and J is TRBJ2-3; D is tentatively TRBD1 or TRBD2 (6 bases each). Trimming took off 1 base at V and 0 bases at J, with 17 bases between the two ends. This CDR3 comprises 18 residues. Germline V CDR1 and CDR2: SGHTA, FQGTGA. The CDR3 coding sequence is TGTGCCAGCAGCTTAAAAGGGCCCTCGGGGGCTAGCACAGATACGCAGTATTTT. Translating gives CASSLKGPSGASTDTQYF.

This clonotype was seen more than once but under ten times. The chain joins TRBV12-3 or TRBV12-4 to TRBJ2-5, with 13 nucleotides matching TRBD2. This CDR3 region has 19 residues. The junction had 13 bases not matched to a gene; V was cut back by 6 bases and J by 0 bases. The CDR3 here is CASSPHRLAGGGNQETQYF. CDR3 nucleotide sequence: TGTGCCAGCAGCCCCCACCGACTAGCGGGGGGCGGGAACCAAGAGACCCAGTACTTC.

In its sample, this clonotype was seen a few times. The chain joins TRBV12-3 or TRBV12-4 to TRBJ2-7, with D hard to call. The CDR3 runs 14 residues. Deletions cut 1 base from V and 4 bases from J, with 11 bases between. CDR3 amino acids: CASSLVTERYEQYF. CDR3 bases: TGTGCCAGCAGTTTAGTTACGGAAAGATACGAGCAGTACTTC.

In this sample, this clonotype turned up many times. This chain uses TRBV6-2 or TRBV6-3 with TRBJ2-1; D may be TRBD2 (6 bases). CDR1 is MNHEY, CDR2 SVGEGT, per germline. V lost 0 bases, J lost 4 bases, and 16 bases lay in between. The CDR3 extends over 17 amino acids. The DNA of the CDR3 is TGTGCCAGCAGTTACTCACTCGAGGCGGGGTATTACAATGAGCAGTTCTTC. This translates into CASSYSLEAGYYNEQFF.

A few counts support this clonotype. This rearrangement joins TRBV7-9 to TRBJ2-1; D uncertain. Deletions cut 5 bases from V and 3 bases from J, with 11 bases between. The germline CDR1 and CDR2 sequences are SEHNR and FQNEAQ (reference sequence). CDR3 length: 14 amino acids. CDR3 nucleotides: TGTGCCAGCAGCCGGACGGCTTACTACAATGAGCAGTTCTTC. This sequence encodes CASSRTAYYNEQFF.

For the CDR3, the DNA is TGCAGCGTTCATACAGGGAACCGCTACGAGCAGTACTTC. The encoded protein is CSVHTGNRYEQYF. V gene TRBV29-1 combines with J gene TRBJ2-7; a weak D match, TRBD1 (6 bases). Deletions cut 5 bases from V and 3 bases from J, with 14 bases between. The CDR3 length is 13 residues. The V gene's germline CDR1 is SQVTM and CDR2 ANQGSEA.

This clonotype has more than one count but fewer than ten. CDR3 DNA: TGCAGTGCTTCCGCTGGGACTAGCGGGGGGGCCCTCTCCGGGGAGCTGTTTTTT. Its translation is CSASAGTSGGALSGELFF. The chain carries TRBV20-1 and TRBJ2-2, with 16 bases that match TRBD2. Germline CDR1 is DFQATT and CDR2 is SNEGSKA (reference sequence). V trimming: 5 bases; J trimming: 6 bases; junction bases outside the gene matches: 12. The CDR3 extends over 18 amino acids.

The sample holds many counts of this clonotype. This chain links TRBV12-3 or TRBV12-4 with TRBJ1-1; D is undetermined. This CDR3 is 11 amino acids long. V lost 6 bases, J lost 4 bases, and 6 bases lay in between. The CDR3 nucleotides read TGTGCCAGCAGCTGGGGCACTGAAGCTTTCTTT. Its translation: CASSWGTEAFF.